This T cell receptor beta chain was retrieved from a study of human T cells and chemical hapten exposure. Time point here: pre-sensitization, week 0. Treatment denoted: therapeutic diphenylcyclopropenone sensitization with weekly scalp DPC. Via MiXCR, TCRdb re-called the RACE reads, giving one row per CDR3 protein. The table records approximately 260,000 distinct CDR3 sequences, 7.5% to 10% of them present only once. Trimming took 6 bases from V and 2 from J, leaving 2 bases between them. The V gene's germline CDR1 is MDHEN and CDR2 SYDVKM. The CDR3 has 12 residues. The chain has TRBV28 and TRBJ2-6; no reliable D call. The sample in question was whole blood, obtained in connection with sensitization to the hapten diphenylcyclopropenone (DPC). The sequence was obtained from a woman aged 40-49 years with alopecia areata. Some clones in this sample may be carry-over from other donors' samples. The CDR3 DNA follows: TGTGCCAGCAGGACTGGGGCCAACGTCCTGACTTTC. It yields the protein CASRTGANVLTF.